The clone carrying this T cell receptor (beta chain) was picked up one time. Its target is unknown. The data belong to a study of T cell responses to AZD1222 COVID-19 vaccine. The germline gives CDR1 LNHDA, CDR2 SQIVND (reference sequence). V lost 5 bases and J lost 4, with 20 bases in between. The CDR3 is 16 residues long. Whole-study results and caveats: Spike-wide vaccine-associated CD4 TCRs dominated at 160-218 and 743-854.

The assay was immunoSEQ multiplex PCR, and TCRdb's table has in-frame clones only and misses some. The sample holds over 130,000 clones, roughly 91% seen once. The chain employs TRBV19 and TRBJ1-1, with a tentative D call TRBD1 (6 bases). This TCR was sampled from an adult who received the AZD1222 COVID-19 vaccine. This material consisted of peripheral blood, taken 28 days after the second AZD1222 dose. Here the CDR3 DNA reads TGTGCCAGTAGTCCTTCGACAGGCTTTGGGGGCACTGAAGCTTTCTTT. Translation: CASSPSTGFGGTEAFF.